This is a list of T cell receptor beta chains from one sample in a study of CD8+CD57+ T cells in acquired aplastic anemia. TCRdb re-called the reads through MiXCR, storing one row per CDR3 protein. The data contain 400,000 to 500,000 distinct CDR3 sequences, roughly 64% of them seen just once; the ten biggest clones take up under 4.5%. Sequencing input: sorted CD4+, CD8+, or CD8+CD57+ T cells (not recorded which) from PBMCs. The receptor set was obtained from a human donor in good health, serving as a control. The CDR3 runs from the conserved cysteine through the conserved F or W. A D gene is named only where the DNA matches it firmly. The size of a clone is reported for some rows only, either as once, few or many, or as a class for expanded clones.

size	length	V	D	J	DNA	CDR3
many	16	TRBV7-6	-	TRBJ2-1	TGTGCCAGCAGCTTAGCGCGGTGGGGGGCTAACAATGAGCAGTTCTTC	CASSLARWGANNEQFF
-	15	TRBV7-8	-	TRBJ2-2	TGTGCCAGCAGCTCCGCCAGGAGGAGCACCGGGGAGGAGTTTTTT	CASSSARRSTGEEFF
many	14	TRBV3-1	-	TRBJ2-1	TGTGCCAGCAGCCAAGACAGGATCTACAATGAGCAGTTCTTC	CASSQDRIYNEQFF
once	15	TRBV7-2	-	TRBJ1-6	TGTGCCAGCAGCGAGTCCCGGACAGATAATTCTCCCCCCCACTTT	CASSESRTDNSPPHF
-	14	TRBV7-9	TRBD1	TRBJ2-7	TGTGCCAGCACCGAGTCAGGGGGCCGACGCGTCGGTTCCTTC	CASTESGGRRVGSF
once	15	TRBV7-2	-	TRBJ1-5	TGTGCCAGCAGCTTAGGAAGGACTAGCGACAAGCTCCAGCATTTT	CASSLGRTSDKLQHF
once	11	TRBV7-6	-	TRBJ2-7	TGTGCCAGCAGCTCTCCCTGCGCGACGTACTTT	CASSSPCATYF
-	12	TRBV12-3/TRBV12-4	-	TRBJ2-7	TGTGCCAGCGTTCTCACAGGAGACGAGCAGTACTTC	CASVLTGDEQYF
-	12	TRBV5-5	TRBD2	TRBJ2-7	TGTGCCAGCAGCTTAAGCGGGGACGAGCAGTACTTC	CASSLSGDEQYF
-	14	TRBV7-6	-	TRBJ1-1	TGTGCCAGCAGCGCCAGACAGGCGGCCCACGAACCGTACTTT	CASSARQAAHEPYF
-	14	TRBV7-4	TRBD1	TRBJ1-4	TGTGCCAGCAGCCCGGGGACAGGGGACGTAAACCTGTTCTTT	CASSPGTGDVNLFF
-	15	TRBV10-3	TRBD1	TRBJ1-1	TGTGCCAGCAGCCGCGCAGGGGGTGTGAACACTGAAGCTTTCTTT	CASSRAGGVNTEAFF
-	14	TRBV7-6	TRBD1	TRBJ1-4	TGTGCCAGCAGCTCAGCCGGGACAGTAGAAAAACTGTTTTTT	CASSSAGTVEKLFF
once	12	TRBV5-4	-	TRBJ2-7	TGTGCCAGCAGCTTAGAAACCGACGAGCAGTACTTC	CASSLETDEQYF
-	14	TRBV7-2	-	TRBJ2-5	TGTGCCAGCAGCGGGAGAATGCACCGGCTAAACCAGTACTTC	CASSGRMHRLNQYF
-	15	TRBV7-3	TRBD2	TRBJ2-7	TGTGCCAGCAGCGAATTTACCGGGACTAGCAACGAGCAGTACTTC	CASSEFTGTSNEQYF
many	14	TRBV2	-	TRBJ1-3	TGTGCCAGCGGTCGCGAGTTCTCTGGAAACACCATATATTTT	CASGREFSGNTIYF
-	14	TRBV5-1	-	TRBJ1-1	TGCGCCAGCAGCACAGCAACACAGGAGACTGAAGCTTTCTTT	CASSTATQETEAFF
many	15	TRBV25-1	TRBD1	TRBJ1-6	TGTGCCAGCAGTGAAACCGGGACAGGGAATTCACCCCTCCACTTT	CASSETGTGNSPLHF
-	16	TRBV4-3	-	TRBJ1-6	TGCGCCAGCAGCCAAGCTCGGGGCCGGGGGGATTCACCCCTCCACTTT	CASSQARGRGDSPLHF
many	15	TRBV6-2/TRBV6-3	TRBD1	TRBJ1-1	TGTGCCAGCAGTTCTCCCGGACAGGGGAACACTGAAGCTTTCTTT	CASSSPGQGNTEAFF
-	11	TRBV7-8	-	TRBJ1-1	TGTGCCAGCAGCTTAGGGGGGGACGCTTTCTTT	CASSLGGDAFF
-	13	TRBV7-3	-	TRBJ2-5	TGTGCCAGCAGCTTAAACCAGGGAGAGACCCAGTACTTC	CASSLNQGETQYF
-	16	TRBV7-3	TRBD1	TRBJ2-7	TGTGCCAGCAGCTTCCCTGGGGGGACAGGGCCCGACCAGCAGTACTTC	CASSFPGGTGPDQQYF
-	14	TRBV9	-	TRBJ2-7	TGTGCCAGCAGCCTGAAAGGGACTGCTCGGATACGCAACTTC	CASSLKGTARIRNF
-	16	TRBV11-3	TRBD2	TRBJ2-3	TGTGCCAGCAGCCAAGATCTAGCGGGGTCCACAGATACGCAGTATTTT	CASSQDLAGSTDTQYF
-	15	TRBV15	TRBD1	TRBJ2-4	TGTGCCACCAGCAGAGAGACAGGGGGTAAGGGCATTCAGTACTTC	CATSRETGGKGIQYF
-	14	TRBV7-4	-	TRBJ1-1	TGTGCCAGCAGCCGGACAGAAATGAACACTGAAGCTTTCTTT	CASSRTEMNTEAFF
-	15	TRBV12-3/TRBV12-4	TRBD2	TRBJ2-3	TGTGCCAGCAGTACGGCTAGCGGGGGCACAGATACGCAGTATTTT	CASSTASGGTDTQYF
-	13	TRBV12-3/TRBV12-4	-	TRBJ1-1	TGTGCCAGCAGCTTAGAGAAGAGCACTGAAGCTTTCTTT	CASSLEKSTEAFF
many	15	TRBV3-1	TRBD1	TRBJ2-2	TGTGCCAGCAGCCTGACAGGGGCGAACACCGGGGAGCTGTTTTTT	CASSLTGANTGELFF
-	14	TRBV5-5	-	TRBJ1-1	TGTGCCAGCAGTGTGGGAGGGGTGAACACTGAAGCTTTCTTT	CASSVGGVNTEAFF
-	16	TRBV10-3	TRBD1	TRBJ1-2	TGTGCCAGCCTGGAATCCCTCCACAGGGGGATTGGCGGCTACACCTTC	CASLESLHRGIGGYTF
-	15	TRBV7-3	TRBD2	TRBJ2-7	TGTGCCAGCGGCGGGGGGGCTGAGAGCTCAGATACGCAGTACTTC	CASGGGAESSDTQYF
-	16	TRBV7-2	TRBD2	TRBJ2-7	TGTGCCAGCGGCAGATTTATCAGCGGGGGGACCTACGAGCAGTACTTC	CASGRFISGGTYEQYF
-	22	TRBV6-5	-	TRBJ2-3	-	CASSFYICSAPLARGLTDTQYF
many	15	TRBV5-1	TRBD1	TRBJ2-5	TGCGCCAGCAGCTTGGGACAGGGGCAAGGAGAGACCCAGTACTTC	CASSLGQGQGETQYF
many	15	TRBV4-2	TRBD1	TRBJ2-1	TGTGCCAGCAGCCAAGAAGGGACAGGGGGCAATGAGCAGTTCTTC	CASSQEGTGGNEQFF
-	16	TRBV15	TRBD1	TRBJ1-4	TGTGCCACCAGCAGAGATCCGGGACAGAAGGATGAAAAACTGTTTTTT	CATSRDPGQKDEKLFF
many	13	TRBV12-3/TRBV12-4	-	TRBJ1-2	TGTGCCAGCAGTTTAATTGGGTACGGGGGCTACACCTTC	CASSLIGYGGYTF
-	15	TRBV12-3/TRBV12-4	-	TRBJ1-2	TGTGCCAGCAGTCCAGCACGGACCGTACGGTATGGCTACACCTTC	CASSPARTVRYGYTF
-	15	TRBV15	-	TRBJ2-7	TGTGCCACCAGCAGCCAAGTTTCAGCCTCCTACGAGCAGTACTTC	CATSSQVSASYEQYF
-	15	TRBV12-5	TRBD1	TRBJ2-7	TGTGCCAGCAGTCATCCAGGACAGGGGATCTACGAGCAGTACTTC	CASSHPGQGIYEQYF
-	17	TRBV9	TRBD1	TRBJ2-7	TGTGCCAGCAGCGACTCCGGACAGGGCACCGTCTTCTACGAGCAGTACTTC	CASSDSGQGTVFYEQYF
-	14	TRBV12-5	-	TRBJ1-1	TGTGCTAGTGGTTTGGCTGAGATGAACACTGAAGCTTTCTTT	CASGLAEMNTEAFF
many	13	TRBV13	-	TRBJ1-2	TGTGCCAGCAGGAGGACAGTTAACTATGGCTACACCTTC	CASRRTVNYGYTF
few	14	TRBV19	-	TRBJ2-3	TGTGCCAGTAACCAGGTTTTTGGCCCAGATACGCAGTATTTT	CASNQVFGPDTQYF
-	13	TRBV5-4	-	TRBJ2-7	TGTGCCAGCAGGTCTCATGGGGCCTACGAGCAGTACTTC	CASRSHGAYEQYF
once	16	TRBV10-3	-	TRBJ1-6	TGTGCCAGCAGGAGACACGAGCTCTCCTATAATTCACCCCTCCACTTT	CASRRHELSYNSPLHF